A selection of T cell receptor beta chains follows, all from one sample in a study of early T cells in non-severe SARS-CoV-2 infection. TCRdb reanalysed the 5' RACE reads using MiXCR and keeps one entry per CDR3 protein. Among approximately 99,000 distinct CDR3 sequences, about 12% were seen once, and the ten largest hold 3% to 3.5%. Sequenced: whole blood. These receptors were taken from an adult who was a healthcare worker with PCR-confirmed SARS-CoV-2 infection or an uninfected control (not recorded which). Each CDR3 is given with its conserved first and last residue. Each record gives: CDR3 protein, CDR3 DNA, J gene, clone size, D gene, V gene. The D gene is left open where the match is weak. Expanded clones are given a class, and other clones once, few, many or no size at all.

CASSSSRSLNTGELFF TGTGCCAGTAGTAGTAGCAGGTCCCTCAACACCGGGGAGCTGTTTTTT TRBJ2-2 many - TRBV19
CASSSPGQRTYGYTF TGTGCCAGCAGTTCGCCGGGACAGAGAACGTATGGCTACACCTTC TRBJ1-2 - TRBD1 TRBV12-3/TRBV12-4
CASSEVGSNTGELFF TGTGCCAGCAGTGAGGTCGGCTCGAACACCGGGGAGCTGTTTTTT TRBJ2-2 - - TRBV25-1
CASGWNTEAFF TGTGCCAGCGGTTGGAACACTGAAGCTTTCTTT TRBJ1-1 many - TRBV28
CSVVWWGSSETQYF TGCAGCGTTGTGTGGTGGGGTTCGTCAGAGACCCAGTACTTC TRBJ2-5 many - TRBV29-1
CASSVSGATYEQYF TGTGCCAGCAGCGTTAGCGGGGCTACCTACGAGCAGTACTTC TRBJ2-7 few TRBD2 TRBV9
CASSPGSGTTGELFF TGCGCCAGCAGTCCCGGTAGCGGGACAACCGGGGAGCTGTTTTTT TRBJ2-2 - TRBD2 TRBV23-1
CASSDSLAGNNEQFF TGTGCCAGCAGTGATTCCCTAGCGGGGAACAATGAGCAGTTCTTC TRBJ2-1 few TRBD2 TRBV6-4
CASSLAGQQNSPLHF TGTGCCAGCAGCTTAGCTGGACAGCAAAATTCACCCCTCCACTTT TRBJ1-6 many - TRBV11-2
CASSSAGAYQETQYF TGTGCCAGCAGTTCAGCGGGAGCTTACCAAGAGACCCAGTACTTC TRBJ2-5 few TRBD2 TRBV27
CASSLALTGNLSPLHF TGTGCCAGCAGCTTAGCCCTGACAGGAAACCTTTCACCCCTCCACTTT TRBJ1-6 - - TRBV7-9